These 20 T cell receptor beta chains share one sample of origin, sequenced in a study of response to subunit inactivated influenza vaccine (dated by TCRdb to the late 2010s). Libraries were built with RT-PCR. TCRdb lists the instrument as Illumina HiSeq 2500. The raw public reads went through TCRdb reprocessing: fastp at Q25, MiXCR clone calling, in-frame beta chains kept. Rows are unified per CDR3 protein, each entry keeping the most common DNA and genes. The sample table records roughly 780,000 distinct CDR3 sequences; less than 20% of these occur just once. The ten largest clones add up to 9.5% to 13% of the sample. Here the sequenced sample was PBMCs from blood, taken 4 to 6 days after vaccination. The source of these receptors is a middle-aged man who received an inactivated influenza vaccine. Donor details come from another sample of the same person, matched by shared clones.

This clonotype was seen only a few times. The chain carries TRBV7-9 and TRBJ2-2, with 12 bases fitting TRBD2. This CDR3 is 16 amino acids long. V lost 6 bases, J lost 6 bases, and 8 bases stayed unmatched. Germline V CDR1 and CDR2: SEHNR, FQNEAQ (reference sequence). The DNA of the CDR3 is TGTGCCAGCAGTCTAGGACTAGCGGGAAAGTCCGGGGAGCTGTTTTTT. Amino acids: CASSLGLAGKSGELFF. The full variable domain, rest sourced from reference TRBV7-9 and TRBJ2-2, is DTGVSQNPRHKITKRGQNVTFRCDPISEHNRLYWYRQTLGQGPEFLTYFQNEAQLEKSRLLSDRFSAERPKGSFSTLEIQRTEQGDSAMYLCASSLGLAGKSGELFFGEGSRLTVL.

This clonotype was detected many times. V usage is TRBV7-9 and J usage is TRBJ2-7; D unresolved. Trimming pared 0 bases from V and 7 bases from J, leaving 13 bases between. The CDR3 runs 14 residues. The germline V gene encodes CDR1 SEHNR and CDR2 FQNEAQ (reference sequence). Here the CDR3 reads CASSLAGYPKEQYF. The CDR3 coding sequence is TGTGCCAGCAGCTTAGCGGGTTACCCGAAAGAGCAGTACTTC.

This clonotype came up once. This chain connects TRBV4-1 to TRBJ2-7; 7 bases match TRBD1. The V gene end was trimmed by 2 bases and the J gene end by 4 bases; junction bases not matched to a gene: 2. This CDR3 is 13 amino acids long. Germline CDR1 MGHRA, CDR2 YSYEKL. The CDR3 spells CASSQWTGYEQYF. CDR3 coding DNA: TGCGCCAGCAGCCAATGGACAGGATACGAGCAGTACTTC.

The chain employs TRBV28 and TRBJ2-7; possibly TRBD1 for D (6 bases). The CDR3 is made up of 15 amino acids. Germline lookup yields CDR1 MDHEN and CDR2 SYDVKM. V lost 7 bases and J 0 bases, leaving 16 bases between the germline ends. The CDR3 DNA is TGTGCCAGCACTCATGGGGGCCCCAGCTCCTACGAGCAGTACTTC. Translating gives CASTHGGPSSYEQYF.

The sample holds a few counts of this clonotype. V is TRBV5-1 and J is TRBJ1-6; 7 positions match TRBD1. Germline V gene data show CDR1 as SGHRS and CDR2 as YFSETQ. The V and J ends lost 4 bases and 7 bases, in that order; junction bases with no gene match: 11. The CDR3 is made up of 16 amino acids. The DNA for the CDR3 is TGCGCCAGCAGCCCAGGGGACAGCGGGGCGAATTCACCCCTCCACTTT. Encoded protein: CASSPGDSGANSPLHF.

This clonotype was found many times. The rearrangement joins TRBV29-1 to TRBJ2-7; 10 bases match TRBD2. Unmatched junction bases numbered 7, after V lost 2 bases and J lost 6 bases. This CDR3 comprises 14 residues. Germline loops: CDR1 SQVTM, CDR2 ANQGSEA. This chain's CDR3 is CSVESASGSREQYF. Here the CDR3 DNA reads TGCAGCGTTGAATCGGCTAGCGGGAGCCGCGAGCAGTACTTC.

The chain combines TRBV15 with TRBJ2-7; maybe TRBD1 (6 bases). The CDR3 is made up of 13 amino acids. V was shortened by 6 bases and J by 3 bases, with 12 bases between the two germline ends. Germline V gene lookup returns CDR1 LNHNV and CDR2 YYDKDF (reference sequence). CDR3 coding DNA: TGTGCCACCAGTGGGGACACCCGCTACGAGCAGTACTTC. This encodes CATSGDTRYEQYF.

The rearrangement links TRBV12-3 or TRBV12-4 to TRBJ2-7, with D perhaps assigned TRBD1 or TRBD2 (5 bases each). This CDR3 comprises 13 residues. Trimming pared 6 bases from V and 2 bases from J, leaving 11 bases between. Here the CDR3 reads CASRGERTYEQYF. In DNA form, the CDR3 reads TGTGCCAGCAGGGGGGAAAGAACCTACGAGCAGTACTTC.

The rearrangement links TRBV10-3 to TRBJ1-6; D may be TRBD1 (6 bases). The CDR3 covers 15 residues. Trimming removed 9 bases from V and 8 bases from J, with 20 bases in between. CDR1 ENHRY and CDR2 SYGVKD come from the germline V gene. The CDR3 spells CAISPGAFNHSPLHF. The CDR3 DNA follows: TGTGCCATAAGCCCGGGGGCCTTTAACCATTCACCCCTCCACTTT.

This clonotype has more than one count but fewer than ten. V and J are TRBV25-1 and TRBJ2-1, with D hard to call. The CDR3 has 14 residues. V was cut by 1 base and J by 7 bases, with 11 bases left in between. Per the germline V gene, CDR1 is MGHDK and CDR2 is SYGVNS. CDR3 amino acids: CASSELGRQNEQFF. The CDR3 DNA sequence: TGTGCCAGCAGTGAATTGGGCCGCCAGAATGAGCAGTTCTTC. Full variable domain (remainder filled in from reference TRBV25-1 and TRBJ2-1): EADIYQTPRYLVIGTGKKITLECSQTMGHDKMYWYQQDPGMELHLIHYSYGVNSTEKGDLSSESTVSRIRTEHFPLTLESARPSHTSQYLCASSELGRQNEQFFGPGTRLTVL.

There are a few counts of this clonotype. The CDR3 coding sequence is TGTGCCAGCACCCCCCGACAGGGAGCGACAGATACGCAGTATTTT. As protein: CASTPRQGATDTQYF. This chain connects TRBV12-3 or TRBV12-4 to TRBJ2-3, with 7 bases matching TRBD1. The CDR3 runs to 15 residues. V gave up 7 bases and J gave up 3 bases; unmatched junction bases: 10.

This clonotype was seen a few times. The CDR3, as DNA: TGTGCCAGTAGTATACGGACTAGCGGGAAGTTTCTGGAGACCCAGTACTTC. Encoded protein: CASSIRTSGKFLETQYF. V gene TRBV19 combines with J gene TRBJ2-5; TRBD2 matches 12 bases. Trimming removed 2 bases from V and 5 bases from J; junction bases left unmatched: 9. Germline assignment: CDR1 LNHDA and CDR2 SQIVND (reference sequence). This CDR3 has 17 amino acids.

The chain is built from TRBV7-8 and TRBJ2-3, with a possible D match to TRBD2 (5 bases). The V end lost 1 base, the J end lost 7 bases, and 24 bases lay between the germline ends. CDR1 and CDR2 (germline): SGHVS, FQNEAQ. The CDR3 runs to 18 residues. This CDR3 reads CASSLETRGWFTWNTQYF. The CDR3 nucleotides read TGTGCCAGCAGCTTAGAGACCCGAGGGTGGTTTACGTGGAATACGCAGTATTTT. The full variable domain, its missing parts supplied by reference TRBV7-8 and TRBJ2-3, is GAGVSQSPRYKVAKRGQDVALRCDPISGHVSLFWYQQALGQGPEFLTYFQNEAQLDKSGLPSDRFFAERPEGSVSTLKIQRTQQEDSAVYLCASSLETRGWFTWNTQYFGPGTRLTVL.

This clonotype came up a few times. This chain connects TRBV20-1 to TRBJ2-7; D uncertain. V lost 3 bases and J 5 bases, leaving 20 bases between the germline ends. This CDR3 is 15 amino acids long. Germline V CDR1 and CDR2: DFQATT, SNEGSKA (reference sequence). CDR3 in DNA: TGCAGTGCTAGGGGCCGCGGATCGAGCATCCACGAGCAGTACTTC. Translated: CSARGRGSSIHEQYF.

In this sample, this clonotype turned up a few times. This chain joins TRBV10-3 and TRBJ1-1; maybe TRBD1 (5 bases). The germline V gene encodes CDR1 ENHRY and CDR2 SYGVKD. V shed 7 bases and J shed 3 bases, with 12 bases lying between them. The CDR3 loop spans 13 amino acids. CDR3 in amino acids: CAITRGGDTEAFF. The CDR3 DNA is TGTGCCATCACCAGAGGAGGGGACACTGAAGCTTTCTTT.

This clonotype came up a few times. The CDR3 here is CASSLQGALTYNEQFF. The CDR3 nucleotides are TGTGCCAGCAGTTTGCAGGGGGCGTTAACATACAATGAGCAGTTCTTC. The chain uses TRBV27 and TRBJ2-1; 8 bases match TRBD1. J was trimmed by 4 bases and V by 3 bases; bases with no gene match: 8. This CDR3 is built from 16 residues. Looked up from germline, CDR1 is MNHEY and CDR2 is SMNVEV (reference sequence).

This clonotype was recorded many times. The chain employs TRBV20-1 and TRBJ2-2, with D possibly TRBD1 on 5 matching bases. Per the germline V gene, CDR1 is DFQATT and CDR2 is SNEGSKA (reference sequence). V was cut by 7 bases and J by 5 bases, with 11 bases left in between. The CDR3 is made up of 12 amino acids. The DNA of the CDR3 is TGCAGTGGTCAGGGTGTAACCGGGGAGCTGTTTTTT. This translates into CSGQGVTGELFF.

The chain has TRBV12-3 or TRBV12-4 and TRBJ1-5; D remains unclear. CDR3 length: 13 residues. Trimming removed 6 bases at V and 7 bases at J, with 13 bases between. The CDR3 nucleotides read TGTGCCAGCAGCCAGACTTGGAGGCAGCCCCAGCATTTT. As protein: CASSQTWRQPQHF.

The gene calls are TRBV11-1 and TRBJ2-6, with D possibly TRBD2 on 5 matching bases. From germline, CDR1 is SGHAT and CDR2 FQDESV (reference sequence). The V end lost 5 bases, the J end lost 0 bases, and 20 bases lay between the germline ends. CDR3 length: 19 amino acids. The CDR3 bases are TGTGCCAGCAGCCGCTCACTTCTAGTCCGGGGCTCTGGGGCCAACGTCCTGACTTTC. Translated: CASSRSLLVRGSGANVLTF.

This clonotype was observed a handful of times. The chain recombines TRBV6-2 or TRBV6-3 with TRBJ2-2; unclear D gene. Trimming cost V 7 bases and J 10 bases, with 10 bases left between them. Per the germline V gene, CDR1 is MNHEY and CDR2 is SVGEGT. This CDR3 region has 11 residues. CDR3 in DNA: TGTGCCAGCACCCAAGCTTCGGAGCTGTTTTTT. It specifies CASTQASELFF.